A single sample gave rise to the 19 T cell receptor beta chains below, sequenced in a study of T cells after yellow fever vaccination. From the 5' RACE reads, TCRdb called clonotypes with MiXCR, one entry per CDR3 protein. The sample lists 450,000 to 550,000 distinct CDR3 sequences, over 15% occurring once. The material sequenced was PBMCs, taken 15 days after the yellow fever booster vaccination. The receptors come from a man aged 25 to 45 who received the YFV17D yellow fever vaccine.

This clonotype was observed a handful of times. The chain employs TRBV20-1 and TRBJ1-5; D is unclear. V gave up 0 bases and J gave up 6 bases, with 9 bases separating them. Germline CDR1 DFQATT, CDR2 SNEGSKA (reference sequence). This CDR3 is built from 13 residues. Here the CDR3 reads CSAREGYTQPQHF. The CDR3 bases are TGCAGTGCTAGAGAAGGCTACACTCAGCCCCAGCATTTT.

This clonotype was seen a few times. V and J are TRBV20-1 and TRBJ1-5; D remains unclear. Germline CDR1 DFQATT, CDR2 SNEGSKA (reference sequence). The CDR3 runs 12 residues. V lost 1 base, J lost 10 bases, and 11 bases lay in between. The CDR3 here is CSARGVGYPQHF. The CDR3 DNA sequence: TGCAGTGCTAGAGGGGTTGGGTATCCCCAGCATTTT.

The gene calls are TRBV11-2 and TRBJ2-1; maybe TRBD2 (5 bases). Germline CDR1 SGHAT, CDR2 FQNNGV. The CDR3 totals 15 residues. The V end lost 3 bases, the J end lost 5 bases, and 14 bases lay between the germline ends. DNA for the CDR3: TGTGCCAGCAGCTTCGGGGAGCTGGAGGACAATGAGCAGTTCTTC. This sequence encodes CASSFGELEDNEQFF.

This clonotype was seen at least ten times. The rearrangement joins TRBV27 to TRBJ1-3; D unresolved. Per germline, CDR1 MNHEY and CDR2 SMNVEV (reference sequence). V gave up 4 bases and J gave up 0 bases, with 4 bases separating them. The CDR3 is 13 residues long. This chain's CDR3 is CASSSYSGNTIYF. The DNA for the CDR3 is TGTGCCAGCAGTTCCTACTCTGGAAACACCATATATTTT.

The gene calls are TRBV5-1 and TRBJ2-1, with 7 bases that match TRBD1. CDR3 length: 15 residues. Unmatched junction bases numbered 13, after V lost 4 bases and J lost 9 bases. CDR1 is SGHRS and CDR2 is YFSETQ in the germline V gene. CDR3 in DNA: TGCGCCAGCAGCCTCGATCCACAGGGGCCAACTGAGCAGTTCTTC. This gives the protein CASSLDPQGPTEQFF.

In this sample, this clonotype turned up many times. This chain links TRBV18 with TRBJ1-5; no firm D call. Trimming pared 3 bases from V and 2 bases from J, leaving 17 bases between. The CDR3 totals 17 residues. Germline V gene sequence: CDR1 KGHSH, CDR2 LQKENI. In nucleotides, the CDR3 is TGTGCCAGCTCACCCCAAAACGGGGTCGGAGGCAATCAGCCCCAGCATTTT. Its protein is CASSPQNGVGGNQPQHF.

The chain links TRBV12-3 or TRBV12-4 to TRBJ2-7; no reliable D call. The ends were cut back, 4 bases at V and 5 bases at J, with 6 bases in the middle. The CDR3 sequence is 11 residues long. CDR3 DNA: TGTGCCAGCAGTTCTGTCCACGAGCAGTACTTC. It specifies CASSSVHEQYF.

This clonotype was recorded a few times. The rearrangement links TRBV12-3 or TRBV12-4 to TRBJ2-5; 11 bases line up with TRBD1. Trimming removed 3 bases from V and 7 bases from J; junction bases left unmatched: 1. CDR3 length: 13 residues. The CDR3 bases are TGTGCCAGCAGTTTTGGGACAGGGGGGACCCAGTACTTC. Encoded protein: CASSFGTGGTQYF.

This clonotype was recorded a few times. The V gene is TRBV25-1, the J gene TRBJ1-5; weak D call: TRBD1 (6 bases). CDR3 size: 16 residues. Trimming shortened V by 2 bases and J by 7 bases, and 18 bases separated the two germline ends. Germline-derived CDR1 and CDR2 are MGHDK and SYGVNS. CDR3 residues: CASSEIGGHPSQPQHF. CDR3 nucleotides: TGTGCCAGCAGTGAAATAGGGGGACACCCAAGCCAGCCCCAGCATTTT.

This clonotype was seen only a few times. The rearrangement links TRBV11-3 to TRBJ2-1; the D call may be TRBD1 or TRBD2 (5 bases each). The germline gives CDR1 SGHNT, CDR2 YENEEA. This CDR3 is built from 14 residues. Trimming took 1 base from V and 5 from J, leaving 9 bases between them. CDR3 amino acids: CASSLGGFNNEQFF. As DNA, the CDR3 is TGTGCCAGCAGCTTAGGGGGGTTCAACAATGAGCAGTTCTTC. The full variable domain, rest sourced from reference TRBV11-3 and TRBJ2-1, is EAGVVQSPRYKIIEKKQPVAFWCNPISGHNTLYWYLQNLGQGPELLIRYENEEAVDDSQLPKDRFSAERLKGVDSTLKIQPAELGDSAVYLCASSLGGFNNEQFFGPGTRLTVL.

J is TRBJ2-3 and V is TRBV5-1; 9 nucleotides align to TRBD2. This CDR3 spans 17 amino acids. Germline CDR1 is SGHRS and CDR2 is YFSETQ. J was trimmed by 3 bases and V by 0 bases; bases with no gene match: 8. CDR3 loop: CASSLEGRGRGTDTQYF. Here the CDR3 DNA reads TGCGCCAGCAGCTTGGAAGGTCGCGGGAGGGGGACAGATACGCAGTATTTT.

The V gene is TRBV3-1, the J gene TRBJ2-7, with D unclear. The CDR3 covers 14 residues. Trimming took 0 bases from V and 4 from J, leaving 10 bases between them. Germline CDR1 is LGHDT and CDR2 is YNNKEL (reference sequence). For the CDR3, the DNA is TGTGCCAGCAGCCAAGAAGGCAGAGTATACGAGCAGTACTTC. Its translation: CASSQEGRVYEQYF.

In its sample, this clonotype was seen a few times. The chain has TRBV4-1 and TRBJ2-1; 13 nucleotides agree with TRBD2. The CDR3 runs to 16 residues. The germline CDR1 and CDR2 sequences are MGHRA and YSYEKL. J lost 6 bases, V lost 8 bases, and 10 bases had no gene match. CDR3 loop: CASQGLAGTVGNEQFF. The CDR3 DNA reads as TGCGCCAGCCAGGGACTAGCGGGAACTGTTGGCAATGAGCAGTTCTTC.

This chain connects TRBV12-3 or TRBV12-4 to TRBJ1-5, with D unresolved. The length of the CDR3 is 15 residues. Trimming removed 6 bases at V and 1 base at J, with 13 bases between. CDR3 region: CASRLGSSSNQPQHF. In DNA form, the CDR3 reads TGTGCCAGCAGACTTGGCTCGTCGAGCAATCAGCCCCAGCATTTT.

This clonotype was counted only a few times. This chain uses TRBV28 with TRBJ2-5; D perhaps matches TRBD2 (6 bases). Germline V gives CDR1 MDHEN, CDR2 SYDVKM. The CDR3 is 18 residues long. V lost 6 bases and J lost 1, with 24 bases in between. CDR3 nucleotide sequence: TGTGCCAGCAGCCCGCGCTTCAAAGGACTAACATTCCAAGAGACCCAGTACTTC. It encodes CASSPRFKGLTFQETQYF.

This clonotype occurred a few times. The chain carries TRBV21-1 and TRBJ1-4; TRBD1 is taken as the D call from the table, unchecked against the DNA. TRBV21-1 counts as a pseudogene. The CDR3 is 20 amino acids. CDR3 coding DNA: TGTGCCAGCAGCAACGCAAAGAGAGGACAGGGGCGAGCAACTAATGAAAAACTGTTTTTT. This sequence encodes CASSNAKRGQGRATNEKLFF.

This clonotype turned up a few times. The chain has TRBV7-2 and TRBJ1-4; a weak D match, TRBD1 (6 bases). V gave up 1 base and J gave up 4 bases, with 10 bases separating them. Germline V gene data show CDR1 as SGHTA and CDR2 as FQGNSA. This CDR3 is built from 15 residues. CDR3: CASSLGGTINEKLFF. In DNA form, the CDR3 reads TGTGCCAGCAGCTTAGGTGGGACAATTAATGAAAAACTGTTTTTT.

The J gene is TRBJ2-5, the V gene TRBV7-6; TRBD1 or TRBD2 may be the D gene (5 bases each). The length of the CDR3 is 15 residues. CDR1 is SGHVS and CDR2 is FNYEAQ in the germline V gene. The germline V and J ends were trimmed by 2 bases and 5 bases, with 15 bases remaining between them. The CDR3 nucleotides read TGTGCCAGCAGCTTACTTAACGGGGCCGGGGAGACCCAGTACTTC. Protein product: CASSLLNGAGETQYF.

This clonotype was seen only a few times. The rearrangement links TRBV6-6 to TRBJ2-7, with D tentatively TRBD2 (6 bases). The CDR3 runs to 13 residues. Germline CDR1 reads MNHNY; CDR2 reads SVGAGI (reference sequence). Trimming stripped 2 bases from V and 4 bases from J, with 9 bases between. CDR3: CASSYRLDYEQYF. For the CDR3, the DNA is TGTGCCAGCAGTTACCGACTAGATTACGAGCAGTACTTC.